The 17 T cell receptor beta chains given below trace back to one sample, sequenced in a study of identical twins. MiXCR was run by TCRdb on the 5' RACE reads, yielding one entry per CDR3 protein. Of approximately 670,000 distinct CDR3 sequences listed, over 5% are singletons. The specimen was naive T cells sorted from blood. Every receptor here comes from a man aged 18 to 29 in good health.

The table lists this clonotype with a few counts. The CDR3 here is CASSWTGDRDTEAFF. CDR3 nucleotide sequence: TGTGCCAGCAGCTGGACAGGGGATCGGGACACTGAAGCTTTCTTT. V and J are TRBV5-5 and TRBJ1-1; 9 nucleotides agree with TRBD1. This CDR3 has 15 residues. Looked up from germline, CDR1 is SGHKS and CDR2 is YYEKEE (reference sequence). After removal of 3 bases from V and 3 bases from J, the junction contained 6 bases not matched to a gene.

This clonotype was seen more than once but under ten times. J is TRBJ2-7 and V is TRBV4-1; 11 nucleotides line up with TRBD2. V shed 1 base and J 5 bases; nucleotides not matched to a gene: 4. The CDR3 spans 15 residues. Per germline, CDR1 MGHRA and CDR2 YSYEKL. CDR3 in DNA: TGCGCCAGCAGCCAAGGGACTAGCGGGTTGGACGAGCAGTACGTC. Translating it yields CASSQGTSGLDEQYV.

This clonotype was seen at least ten times. The CDR3 DNA sequence: TGTGCCACCAGCAGAGATCTGGACAGGACAGATGGCTACACCTTC. It codes for CATSRDLDRTDGYTF. V gene TRBV15 combines with J gene TRBJ1-2; 7 nucleotides agree with TRBD1. The junction had 7 bases not matched to a gene; V was cut back by 0 bases and J by 6 bases. Germline CDR1 is LNHNV and CDR2 is YYDKDF (reference sequence). The CDR3 sequence is 15 residues long. Full variable domain (rest looked up from reference TRBV15 and TRBJ1-2): DAMVIQNPRYQVTQFGKPVTLSCSQTLNHNVMYWYQQKSSQAPKLLFHYYDKDFNNEADTPDNFQSRRPNTSFCFLDIRSPGLGDTAMYLCATSRDLDRTDGYTFGSGTRLTVV.

This clonotype was seen only a few times. The J gene is TRBJ1-2, the V gene TRBV29-1; D may be TRBD1 (5 bases). This CDR3 region has 13 residues. The germline V gene has CDR1 SQVTM and CDR2 ANQGSEA. V lost 4 bases to trimming and J lost 3 bases, with 12 bases between them. The CDR3 region is CSVVPTGDYGYTF. The CDR3 region has the DNA TGCAGCGTTGTCCCCACAGGAGACTATGGCTACACCTTC.

The table lists this clonotype with many counts. V is TRBV12-3 or TRBV12-4 and J is TRBJ2-1; D is perhaps TRBD2 (5 bases). This CDR3 region has 15 residues. V was cut by 3 bases and J by 7 bases, with 16 bases left in between. The CDR3 sequence: CASSFPGGRGNEQFF. CDR3 sequence (DNA): TGTGCCAGCAGTTTCCCAGGTGGGAGAGGGAATGAGCAGTTCTTC.

This clonotype was found many times. The rearrangement links TRBV5-5 to TRBJ2-2; the D call may be TRBD1 or TRBD2 (5 bases each). The V end lost 0 bases, the J end lost 8 bases, and 14 bases lay between the germline ends. The germline V gene has CDR1 SGHKS and CDR2 YYEKEE (reference sequence). The CDR3 is 15 residues long. CDR3 amino acids: CASSLASGTVGELFF. The DNA of the CDR3 is TGTGCCAGCAGCTTGGCTTCTGGGACCGTAGGGGAGCTGTTTTTT.

Ten or more counts support this clonotype. The chain has TRBV7-2 and TRBJ2-1; 7 nucleotides align to TRBD2. The trim removed 5 bases at V and 3 bases at J, leaving 4 bases unmatched. Germline lookup yields CDR1 SGHTA and CDR2 FQGNSA. The CDR3 is 14 residues long. The CDR3 DNA reads TGTGCCAGCAGCGCCCGGGACTACTACAATGAGCAGTTCTTC. Its protein product is CASSARDYYNEQFF. Together with reference TRBV7-2 and TRBJ2-1, the CDR3 gives the full variable domain: GAGVSQSPSNKVTEKGKDVELRCDPISGHTALYWYRQSLGQGLEFLIYFQGNSAPDKSGLPSDRFSAERTGGSVSTLTIQRTQQEDSAVYLCASSARDYYNEQFFGPGTRLTVL.

This clonotype has a count of ten or more. This chain connects TRBV28 to TRBJ2-1; weak D call: TRBD2 (6 bases). CDR3 length: 12 amino acids. Germline loops: CDR1 MDHEN, CDR2 SYDVKM. V lost 4 bases and J lost 9, with 10 bases in between. CDR3 amino acids: CASSSGVIEQFF. Written as DNA, the CDR3 is TGTGCCAGCAGTTCGGGGGTAATTGAGCAGTTCTTC.

This clonotype was recorded at least ten times. This sequence joins TRBV7-9 and TRBJ1-3; D not resolved. Trimming took off 0 bases at V and 0 bases at J, with 9 bases between the two ends. CDR3 length: 16 residues. CDR1 is SEHNR, CDR2 FQNEAQ, per germline (reference sequence). Written as DNA, the CDR3 is TGTGCCAGCAGCTTAGCCCCCGGAACCTCTGGAAACACCATATATTTT. Translating gives CASSLAPGTSGNTIYF.

This clonotype came up a few times. V and J are TRBV20-1 and TRBJ2-7; 9 nucleotides agree with TRBD2. J lost 6 bases, V lost 6 bases, and 15 bases had no gene match. This CDR3 region has 15 residues. Germline CDR1 and CDR2: DFQATT and SNEGSKA (reference sequence). The CDR3 DNA is TGCAGTGCCCTAGTGCCCTCGCGGGAGGGCGTCGAGCAGTACGTC. The encoded protein is CSALVPSREGVEQYV.

This clonotype appeared a few times. V usage is TRBV5-5 and J usage is TRBJ1-1, with a tentative D call TRBD1 (5 bases). The CDR3 loop spans 16 amino acids. The germline V gene encodes CDR1 SGHKS and CDR2 YYEKEE (reference sequence). The germline V and J ends were trimmed by 0 bases and 0 bases, with 12 bases remaining between them. CDR3 protein: CASSLVQGTMNTEAFF. As DNA, the CDR3 is TGTGCCAGCAGCTTGGTCCAGGGCACCATGAACACTGAAGCTTTCTTT. The entire variable domain, with the rest obtained from reference TRBV5-5 and TRBJ1-1, is as follows: DAGVTQSPTHLIKTRGQQVTLRCSPISGHKSVSWYQQVLGQGPQFIFQYYEKEERGRGNFPDRFSARQFPNYSSELNVNALLLGDSALYLCASSLVQGTMNTEAFFGQGTRLTVV.

This sequence joins TRBV7-9 and TRBJ1-4, with D possibly TRBD1 on 5 matching bases. V was shortened by 4 bases and J by 0 bases, with 9 bases between the two germline ends. The CDR3 is 15 residues long. Germline V CDR1 and CDR2: SEHNR, FQNEAQ (reference sequence). CDR3 nucleotides: TGTGCCAGCAGCTCGGCAGGGACAACTAATGAAAAACTGTTTTTT. Its translation is CASSSAGTTNEKLFF.

This clonotype was seen at least ten times. CDR3 DNA sequence: TGCAGTGCCTTAGTTTACGAGCAGTACTTC. It translates to CSALVYEQYF. V usage is TRBV20-1 and J usage is TRBJ2-7; D uncertain. The CDR3 is made up of 10 amino acids. The V and J ends lost 6 bases and 4 bases respectively, with 7 bases between them. From germline, CDR1 is DFQATT and CDR2 SNEGSKA (reference sequence).

In this sample, this clonotype turned up a few times. The chain is built from TRBV28 and TRBJ2-2; 7 nucleotides match TRBD2. The CDR3 runs to 15 residues. Germline V gene sequence: CDR1 MDHEN, CDR2 SYDVKM. The V segment lost 9 bases and the J segment 9 bases; nucleotides outside the gene matches: 16. The CDR3 coding sequence is TGTGCCAGTCCCTTAGGAACGGGAGGCAGACGGGAGCTGTTTTTT. This sequence encodes CASPLGTGGRRELFF.

V usage is TRBV7-8 and J usage is TRBJ1-1; 8 positions match TRBD1. After removal of 0 bases from V and 4 bases from J, the junction contained 4 bases not matched to a gene. The CDR3 is 15 amino acids. Germline V lookup: CDR1 SGHVS, CDR2 FQNEAQ. The CDR3 coding sequence is TGTGCCAGCAGCTTAGCTACAGGGGGGGTCACTGAAGCTTTCTTT. Translated, it gives CASSLATGGVTEAFF.

As DNA, the CDR3 is TGCGCCAGCAGCTTGGATCAAGTCCCCGATACGCAGTATTTT. It codes for CASSLDQVPDTQYF. The chain joins TRBV5-1 to TRBJ2-3; D not certain. Germline V gene sequence: CDR1 SGHRS, CDR2 YFSETQ. V gave up 0 bases and J gave up 6 bases, with 11 bases separating them. The CDR3 sequence is 14 residues long.

Ten or more counts support this clonotype. V and J are TRBV5-1 and TRBJ2-1; D unresolved. Trimming pared 2 bases from V and 9 bases from J, leaving 6 bases between. The CDR3 contains 11 residues. The germline V gene encodes CDR1 SGHRS and CDR2 YFSETQ. The CDR3: CASSFGREQFF. Written as DNA, the CDR3 is TGCGCCAGCAGCTTTGGCCGTGAGCAGTTCTTC.